What follows are 26 T cell receptor beta chains derived from one specimen sequenced in a study of blood T cell repertoires in COVID-19. The method was immunoSEQ multiplex PCR; TCRdb's version includes in-frame clones alone and lacks a portion of them. Of some 100,000 clones detected, just over 90% appear once; the ten largest clones hold 0.97%. Sequenced material: peripheral blood. Every receptor here comes from a man between 60 and 75 years old with acute or convalescent COVID-19.

The V and J genes are TRBV3-1 (or the pseudogene TRBV3-2) and TRBJ2-5, with D maybe TRBD2 (5 bases). Germline CDR1 reads LGHDT; CDR2 reads YNNKEL (reference sequence). V was pared by 1 base and J by 7 bases, with 13 bases between. The CDR3 covers 14 residues. The CDR3 nucleotides are TGTGCCAGCAGCCAAGGGACGGGGTCCCGGACCCAGTACTTC. It translates to CASSQGTGSRTQYF.

The CDR3 region is CASSSRSSPQGNYGYTF. The CDR3 nucleotides read TGTGCCAGCAGCTCAAGAAGTAGTCCGCAGGGAAACTATGGCTACACCTTC. V is TRBV3-1 (or the pseudogene TRBV3-2) and J is TRBJ1-2; D possibly corresponds to TRBD1 (5 bases). The length of the CDR3 is 17 residues. Germline loops: CDR1 LGHDT, CDR2 YNNKEL (reference sequence). V lost 5 bases and J 2 bases, leaving 21 bases between the germline ends.

This clone was picked up one time. The CDR3 coding sequence is TGTGCCAGCAGCCCCAAGCGGGACTACAATGAGCAGTTCTTC. It yields the protein CASSPKRDYNEQFF. The V call is TRBV12-1, the J call TRBJ2-1; TRBD2 is the table's D call, not checked against the DNA. TRBV12-1 represents a pseudogene. CDR3 length: 14 amino acids.

The chain joins TRBV18 to TRBJ2-1, with D unclear. V was pared by 0 bases and J by 2 bases, with 5 bases between. This CDR3 has 14 amino acids. Germline CDR1 is KGHSH and CDR2 is LQKENI. CDR3 DNA sequence: TGTGCCAGCTCACCACCGGCAGCCTACAATGAGCAGTTCTTC. Protein: CASSPPAAYNEQFF.

The CDR3 is CASSLRGTDTEKLFF. The DNA of the CDR3 is TGCGCCAGCAGCTTGAGAGGGACAGACACTGAAAAACTGTTTTTT. V is TRBV5-1 and J is TRBJ1-4, with TRBD1 matching 7 bases. With V trimmed by 1 base and J by 7 bases, 7 bases remained unmatched. Germline V gives CDR1 SGHRS, CDR2 YFSETQ. This CDR3 spans 15 amino acids.

The CDR3 protein is CASSQEASTQYF. The CDR3 DNA is TGCGCCAGCAGCCAAGAAGCGAGTACGCAGTATTTT. The rearrangement uses TRBV4-1 and TRBJ2-3; D is undetermined. The V end lost 0 bases, the J end lost 8 bases, and 6 bases lay between the germline ends. The CDR3 extends over 12 amino acids. CDR1 and CDR2 from the germline V gene are MGHRA and YSYEKL.

This clone has just one count. This chain uses TRBV19 with TRBJ2-1; TRBD2 might be the D (6 bases). V was cut by 4 bases and J by 3 bases, with 7 bases left in between. CDR1 is LNHDA, CDR2 SQIVND, per germline (reference sequence). The CDR3 runs to 13 residues. The CDR3 DNA is TGTGCCAGTAGTAGCGGGGTCTACAATGAGCAGTTCTTC. Encoded protein: CASSSGVYNEQFF.

This chain uses TRBV4-1 with TRBJ1-4, with 9 bases that match TRBD1. Germline V CDR1 and CDR2: MGHRA, YSYEKL. This CDR3 is built from 18 residues. After removal of 3 bases from V and 3 bases from J, the junction contained 11 bases not matched to a gene. The CDR3, as DNA: TGCGCCAGCAGCCAGCGCCCGGGACAGGGCATTTCTAATGAAAAACTGTTTTTT. This sequence encodes CASSQRPGQGISNEKLFF.

This clone has only one observation. The chain uses TRBV19 and TRBJ2-5, with 13 bases that match TRBD2. CDR1 LNHDA and CDR2 SQIVND come from the germline V gene (reference sequence). The junction had 6 bases not matched to a gene; V was cut back by 3 bases and J by 5 bases. The CDR3 spans 16 residues. The CDR3 loop reads CASSMKLAGGLETQYF. The DNA of the CDR3 is TGTGCCAGTAGTATGAAACTAGCGGGAGGGCTCGAGACCCAGTACTTC.

In this sample, this clone turned up once. The chain links TRBV21-1 to TRBJ2-7; no check of the table's D call, TRBD2, against the DNA was made. TRBV21-1 is designated a pseudogene. The CDR3 sequence is 17 residues long. The CDR3 spells CASNPSTLTSGIGEQYF. CDR3 DNA: TGTGCCAGCAATCCTTCGACATTGACTAGCGGGATAGGCGAGCAGTACTTC.

V gene TRBV12-5 combines with J gene TRBJ2-7; 9 bases are shared with TRBD1. The CDR3 loop spans 14 amino acids. Germline CDR1 reads LGHNT; CDR2 reads FRNRAP. Germline trimming cut 7 bases from V and 7 bases from J; bases unmatched to any gene: 11. The CDR3 coding sequence is TGTGCTAGTGCTGAGGGGACAGGGTATGGGGAGCAGTACTTC. This encodes CASAEGTGYGEQYF.

The V call is TRBV2, the J call TRBJ2-2; TRBD2 matches 10 bases. Unmatched junction bases numbered 3, after V lost 4 bases and J lost 4 bases. The CDR3 spans 15 residues. Germline CDR1 is SNHLY and CDR2 is FYNNEI. CDR3 DNA sequence: TGTGCCAGCAGTGGAACTAGCGGGATCACCGGGGAGCTGTTTTTT. This gives the protein CASSGTSGITGELFF.

The chain links TRBV28 to TRBJ2-2, with D hard to call. V lost 7 bases and J lost 0, with 18 bases in between. The CDR3 spans 17 residues. Germline V lookup: CDR1 MDHEN, CDR2 SYDVKM. In DNA, the CDR3 is TGTGCCAGCACTTCATGGTGGAGCGTTCCGAACACCGGGGAGCTGTTTTTT. Amino acids: CASTSWWSVPNTGELFF.

This clone was detected only a few times. V is TRBV15 and J is TRBJ2-7; 7 bases agree with TRBD2. The CDR3 runs 13 residues. Trimming took 5 bases from V and 2 from J; bases not matched to a gene: 3. The V gene's germline CDR1 is LNHNV and CDR2 YYDKDF (reference sequence). Here the CDR3 reads CATSRGLAYEQYV. The CDR3 DNA is TGTGCCACCAGCCGTGGACTAGCCTACGAGCAGTACGTC.

The CDR3 protein is CASSLDGGGDYGYTF. CDR3 DNA: TGTGCCAGCAGCTTAGACGGCGGGGGAGACTATGGCTACACCTTC. The V gene is TRBV7-9, the J gene TRBJ1-2; weak D call: TRBD1 (5 bases). Germline V CDR1 and CDR2: SEHNR, FQNEAQ (reference sequence). CDR3 length: 15 amino acids. The V end was cut by 1 base, the J end by 3 bases, with 12 bases between.

The chain joins TRBV7-2 to TRBJ1-2; the D gene is possibly TRBD1 (6 bases). V shed 5 bases and J shed 4 bases, with 11 bases lying between them. The germline CDR1 and CDR2 sequences are SGHTA and FQGNSA. The length of the CDR3 is 13 residues. The CDR3 nucleotides are TGTGCCAGCAGCCCGGGACAACGCTATGGCTACACCTTC. Translation gives CASSPGQRYGYTF.

J is TRBJ2-5 and V is TRBV19, with a weak D call TRBD2 (6 bases). CDR1 LNHDA and CDR2 SQIVND come from the germline V gene (reference sequence). V lost 2 bases and J 2 bases, leaving 12 bases between the germline ends. CDR3 length: 15 residues. Written as DNA, the CDR3 is TGTGCCAGTAGTATAACTAGCCGAGGACAAGAGACCCAGTACTTC. Translated, it gives CASSITSRGQETQYF.

The chain recombines TRBV28 with TRBJ2-2; no clear D gene. The CDR3 extends over 14 amino acids. Trimming shortened V by 3 bases and J by 4 bases, and 9 bases separated the two germline ends. Germline V CDR1 and CDR2: MDHEN, SYDVKM. The DNA of the CDR3 is TGTGCCAGCAGTTTTGAACAGCTCACCGGGGAGCTGTTTTTT. Amino acid sequence: CASSFEQLTGELFF.

This clone was recorded once. This rearrangement joins TRBV28 to TRBJ2-7; D may be TRBD1 or TRBD2 (9 bases each). Trimming stripped 5 bases from V and 6 bases from J, with 26 bases between. This CDR3 is 17 amino acids long. Germline-derived CDR1 and CDR2 are MDHEN and SYDVKM. The CDR3 DNA is TGTGCCAGCAGTCTCACAGGGGGCGCGGGAGGGCTAGGCGAGCAGTACTTC. Its protein is CASSLTGGAGGLGEQYF.

The gene calls are TRBV2 and TRBJ1-5; perhaps TRBD1 as D (6 bases). This CDR3 has 13 amino acids. Germline CDR1 SNHLY, CDR2 FYNNEI. Trimming took 5 bases from V and 7 from J, leaving 12 bases between them. The CDR3 coding sequence is TGTGCCAGCAGTCCTTGGACAGCCCAGCCCCAGCATTTT. It is translated as CASSPWTAQPQHF.

The rearrangement links TRBV28 to TRBJ1-6, with 7 bases that match TRBD1. Germline V lookup: CDR1 MDHEN, CDR2 SYDVKM. CDR3 length: 14 residues. V was pared by 6 bases and J by 7 bases, with 6 bases of the junction left unmatched. CDR3 in DNA: TGTGCCAGCAGCAGGGGGGTAGGCAATTCACCCCTCCACTTT. It specifies CASSRGVGNSPLHF.

The J gene is TRBJ2-7, the V gene TRBV3-1 (or the pseudogene TRBV3-2); 11 nucleotides align to TRBD2. Germline-derived CDR1 and CDR2 are LGHDT and YNNKEL (reference sequence). J was trimmed by 0 bases and V by 2 bases; bases with no gene match: 6. CDR3 length equals 17 residues. CDR3 loop: CASSQIAGGPNSYEQYF. As DNA, the CDR3 is TGTGCCAGCAGCCAAATAGCGGGAGGGCCAAACTCCTACGAGCAGTACTTC.

The chain employs TRBV19 and TRBJ1-4; D is perhaps TRBD1 (6 bases). The CDR3 has 14 amino acids. The V gene lost 6 bases and the J gene lost 2 bases, with 10 bases spanning the gap. Germline V gives CDR1 LNHDA, CDR2 SQIVND (reference sequence). The CDR3 DNA follows: TGTGCCAGTAGGCGGGGGGCCACTAATGAAAAACTGTTTTTT. It codes for CASRRGATNEKLFF.

This clone was seen a handful of times. V and J are TRBV18 and TRBJ2-3, with D tentatively TRBD1 (5 bases). The CDR3 is 17 amino acids. Trimming shortened V by 0 bases and J by 1 base, and 14 bases separated the two germline ends. The germline V gene has CDR1 KGHSH and CDR2 LQKENI. The DNA for the CDR3 is TGTGCCAGCTCACCACCGCAGGGTGACCCTCGCACAGATACGCAGTATTTT. Translation gives CASSPPQGDPRTDTQYF.

The V and J genes are TRBV7-9 and TRBJ2-3, with 7 nucleotides matching TRBD2. Germline values: CDR1 SEHNR, CDR2 FQNEAQ (reference sequence). With 5 bases clipped from V and 0 bases from J, the junction kept 8 bases outside the gene matches. This CDR3 region has 16 residues. The CDR3, as DNA: TGTGCCAGCAGCAAAGAGCGGGGTACCAGCACAGATACGCAGTATTTT. The encoded protein is CASSKERGTSTDTQYF.

This chain joins TRBV10-3 and TRBJ1-6; 8 bases are a match to TRBD1. The CDR3 is made up of 13 amino acids. The germline V gene has CDR1 ENHRY and CDR2 SYGVKD. The V segment lost 8 bases and the J segment 8 bases; nucleotides outside the gene matches: 5. DNA for the CDR3: TGTGCCATCTCGGACAGGGTTGATTCACCCCTCCACTTT. Its protein product is CAISDRVDSPLHF.